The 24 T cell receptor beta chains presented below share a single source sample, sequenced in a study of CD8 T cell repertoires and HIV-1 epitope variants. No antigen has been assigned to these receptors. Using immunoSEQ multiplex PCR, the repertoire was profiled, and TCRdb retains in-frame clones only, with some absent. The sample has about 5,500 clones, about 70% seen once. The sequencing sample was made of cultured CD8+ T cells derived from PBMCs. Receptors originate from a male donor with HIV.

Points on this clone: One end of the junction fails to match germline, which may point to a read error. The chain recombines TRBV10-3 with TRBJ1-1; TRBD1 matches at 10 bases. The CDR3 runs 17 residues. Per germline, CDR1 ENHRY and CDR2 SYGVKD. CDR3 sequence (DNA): TGTGCCAGCAGTTCCCCCGGGACAGGGGTGATTTCCACTGAAGCTTTCTTT. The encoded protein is CASSSPGTGVISTEAFF.

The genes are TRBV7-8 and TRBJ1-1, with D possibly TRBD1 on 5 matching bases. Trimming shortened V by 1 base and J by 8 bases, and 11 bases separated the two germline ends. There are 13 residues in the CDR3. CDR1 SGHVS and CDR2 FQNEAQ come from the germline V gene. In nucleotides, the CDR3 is TGTGCCAGCAGCTTAGACGGGGGGATGGAAGCTTTCTTT. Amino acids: CASSLDGGMEAFF.

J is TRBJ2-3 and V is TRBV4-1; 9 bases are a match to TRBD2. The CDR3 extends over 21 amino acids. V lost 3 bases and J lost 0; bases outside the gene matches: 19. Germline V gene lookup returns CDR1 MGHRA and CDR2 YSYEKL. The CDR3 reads CASSQPSIQRGALSSTDTQYF. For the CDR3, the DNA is TGCGCCAGCAGCCAGCCAAGTATACAGCGGGGGGCCTTAAGCAGCACAGATACGCAGTATTTT.

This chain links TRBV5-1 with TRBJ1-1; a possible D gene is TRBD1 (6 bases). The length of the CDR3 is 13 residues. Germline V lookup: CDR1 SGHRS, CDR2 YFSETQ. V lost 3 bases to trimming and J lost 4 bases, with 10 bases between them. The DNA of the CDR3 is TGCGCCAGCAGCTATTCACAGGGCACTGAAGCTTTCTTT. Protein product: CASSYSQGTEAFF. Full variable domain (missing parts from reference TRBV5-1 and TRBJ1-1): KAGVTQTPRYLIKTRGQQVTLSCSPISGHRSVSWYQQTPGQGLQFLFEYFSETQRNKGNFPGRFSGRQFSNSRSEMNVSTLELGDSALYLCASSYSQGTEAFFGQGTRLTVV.

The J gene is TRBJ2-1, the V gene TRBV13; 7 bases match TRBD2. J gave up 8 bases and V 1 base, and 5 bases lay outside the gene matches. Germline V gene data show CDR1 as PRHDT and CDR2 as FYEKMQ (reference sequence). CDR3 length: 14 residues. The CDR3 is CASSLVQRDYEQFF. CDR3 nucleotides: TGTGCCAGCAGCTTAGTTCAGCGGGACTATGAGCAGTTCTTC.

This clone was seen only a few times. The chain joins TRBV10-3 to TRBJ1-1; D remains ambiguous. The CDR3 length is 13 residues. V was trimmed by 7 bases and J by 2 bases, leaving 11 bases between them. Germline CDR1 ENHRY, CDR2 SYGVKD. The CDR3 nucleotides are TGTGCCATCACTTTGGACGGAAACACTGAAGCTTTCTTT. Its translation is CAITLDGNTEAFF.

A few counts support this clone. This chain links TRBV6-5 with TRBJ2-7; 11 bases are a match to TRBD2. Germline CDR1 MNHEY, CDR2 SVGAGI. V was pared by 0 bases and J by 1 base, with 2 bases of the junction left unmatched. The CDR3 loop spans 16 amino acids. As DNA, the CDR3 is TGTGCCAGCAGTTACTCGACTAGCGGGGCATCCTACGAGCAGTACTTC. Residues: CASSYSTSGASYEQYF.

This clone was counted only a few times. CDR3 DNA sequence: TGTGCCAGCAGCCAAGAAAACGACAGGGTAAACCGTGGCTACACCTTC. Translated, it gives CASSQENDRVNRGYTF. The chain joins TRBV4-2 to TRBJ1-2, with 7 bases that match TRBD1. CDR1 and CDR2 (germline): LGHNA, YNFKEQ. This CDR3 is built from 16 residues. With V trimmed by 0 bases and J by 7 bases, 11 bases remained unmatched.

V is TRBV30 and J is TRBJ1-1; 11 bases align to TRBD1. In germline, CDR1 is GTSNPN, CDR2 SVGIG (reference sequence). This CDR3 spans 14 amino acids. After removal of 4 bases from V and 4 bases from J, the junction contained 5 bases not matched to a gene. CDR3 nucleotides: TGTGCCTGGAACCCGGGACAGGGGGGCACTGAAGCTTTCTTT. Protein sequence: CAWNPGQGGTEAFF.

The CDR3 sequence is CASSSFNYEQYF. DNA for the CDR3: TGCGCCAGCAGCTCCTTTAACTACGAGCAGTACTTC. The chain has TRBV5-1 and TRBJ2-7; D gene ambiguous. This CDR3 region has 12 residues. Germline-derived CDR1 and CDR2 are SGHRS and YFSETQ. The V gene lost 3 bases and the J gene lost 3 bases, with 7 bases spanning the gap.

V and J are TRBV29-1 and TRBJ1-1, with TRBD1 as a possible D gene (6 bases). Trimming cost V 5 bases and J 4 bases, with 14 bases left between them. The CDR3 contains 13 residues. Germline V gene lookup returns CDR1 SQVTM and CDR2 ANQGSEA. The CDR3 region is CSVQRRGGTEAFF. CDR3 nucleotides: TGCAGCGTTCAACGGAGGGGGGGCACTGAAGCTTTCTTT.

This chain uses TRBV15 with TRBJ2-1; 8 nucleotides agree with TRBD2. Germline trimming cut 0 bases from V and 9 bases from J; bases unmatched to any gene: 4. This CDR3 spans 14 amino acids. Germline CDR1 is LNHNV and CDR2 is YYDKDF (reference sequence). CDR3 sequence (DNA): TGTGCCACCAGCAGAGATCGCGCGGGGGGTGAGCAGTTCTTC. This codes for CATSRDRAGGEQFF.

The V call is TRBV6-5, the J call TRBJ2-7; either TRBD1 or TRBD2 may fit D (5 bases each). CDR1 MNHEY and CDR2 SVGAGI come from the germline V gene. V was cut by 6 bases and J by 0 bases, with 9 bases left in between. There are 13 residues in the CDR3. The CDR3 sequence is CASSPRGSYEQYF. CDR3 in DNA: TGTGCCAGCAGCCCGAGGGGCTCCTACGAGCAGTACTTC.

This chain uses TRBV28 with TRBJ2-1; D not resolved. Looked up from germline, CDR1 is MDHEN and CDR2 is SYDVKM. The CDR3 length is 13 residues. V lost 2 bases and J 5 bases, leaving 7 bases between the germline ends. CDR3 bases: TGTGCCAGCAGTTTACTATATCACAATGAGCAGTTCTTC. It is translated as CASSLLYHNEQFF.

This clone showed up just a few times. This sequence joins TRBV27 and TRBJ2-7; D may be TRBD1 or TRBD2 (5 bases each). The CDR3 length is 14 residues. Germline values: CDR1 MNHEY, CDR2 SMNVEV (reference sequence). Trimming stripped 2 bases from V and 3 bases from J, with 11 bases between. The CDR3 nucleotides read TGTGCCAGCAGTTTAGGGGCTAGCAGCTACGAGCAGTACTTC. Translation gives CASSLGASSYEQYF.

DNA of the CDR3: TGTGCCAGCAGTGATATCGGACAGGGGGCTTCTGGAAACACCATATATTTT. Its protein product is CASSDIGQGASGNTIYF. The chain couples TRBV2 to TRBJ1-3, with 11 nucleotides matching TRBD1. V was clipped by 3 bases and J by 1 base; unmatched bases: 5. CDR1 and CDR2 from the germline V gene are SNHLY and FYNNEI. The CDR3 extends over 17 amino acids.

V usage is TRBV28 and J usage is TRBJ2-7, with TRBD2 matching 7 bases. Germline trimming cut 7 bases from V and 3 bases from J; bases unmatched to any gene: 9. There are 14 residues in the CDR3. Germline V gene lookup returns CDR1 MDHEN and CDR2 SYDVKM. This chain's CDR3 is CASTSRGDHYEQYF. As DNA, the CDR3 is TGTGCCAGCACCTCCCGGGGGGATCACTACGAGCAGTACTTC.

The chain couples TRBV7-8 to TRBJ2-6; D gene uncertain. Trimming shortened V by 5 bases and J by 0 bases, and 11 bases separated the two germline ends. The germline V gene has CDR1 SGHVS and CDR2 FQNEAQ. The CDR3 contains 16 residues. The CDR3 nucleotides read TGTGCCAGCAGCCCCGCCCCCTTCTCTGGGGCCAACGTCCTGACTTTC. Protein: CASSPAPFSGANVLTF.

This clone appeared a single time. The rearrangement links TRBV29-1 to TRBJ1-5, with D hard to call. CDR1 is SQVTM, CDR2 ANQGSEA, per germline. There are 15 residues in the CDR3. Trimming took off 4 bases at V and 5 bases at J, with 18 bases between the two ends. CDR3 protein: CSVVGRAGSDQPQHF. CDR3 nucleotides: TGCAGCGTTGTGGGTCGGGCCGGGTCCGATCAGCCCCAGCATTTT.

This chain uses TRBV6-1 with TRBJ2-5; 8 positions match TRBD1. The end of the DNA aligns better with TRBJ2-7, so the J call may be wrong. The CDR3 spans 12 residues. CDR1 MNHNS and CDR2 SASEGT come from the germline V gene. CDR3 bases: TGTGCCGGCGGACAGGGTGGGTACGAGCAGTACTTC. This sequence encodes CAGGQGGYEQYF.

The CDR3 region has the DNA TGTGCCAGCAGCTTGGGACAGTACCTTCGTGAGCAGTACTTC. Its protein is CASSLGQYLREQYF. The chain links TRBV7-9 to TRBJ2-5; the match to TRBD1 covers 7 bases. Looked up from germline, CDR1 is SEHNR and CDR2 is FQNEAQ (reference sequence). V lost 3 bases, J lost 11 bases, and 12 bases stayed unmatched. The CDR3 spans 14 residues.

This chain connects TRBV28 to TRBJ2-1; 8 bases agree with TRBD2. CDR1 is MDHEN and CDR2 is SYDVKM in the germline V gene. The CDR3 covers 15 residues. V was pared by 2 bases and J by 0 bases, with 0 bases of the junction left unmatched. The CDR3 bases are TGTGCCAGCAGTTTACTAGCGGGCTCCTACAATGAGCAGTTCTTC. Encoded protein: CASSLLAGSYNEQFF.

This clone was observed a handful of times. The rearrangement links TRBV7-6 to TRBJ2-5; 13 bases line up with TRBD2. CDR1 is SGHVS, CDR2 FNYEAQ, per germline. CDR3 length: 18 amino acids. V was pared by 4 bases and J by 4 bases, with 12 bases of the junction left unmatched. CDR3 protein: CASSYLPGGLAGSETQYF. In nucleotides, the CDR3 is TGTGCCAGCAGCTACTTACCGGGGGGACTAGCGGGGTCAGAGACCCAGTACTTC.

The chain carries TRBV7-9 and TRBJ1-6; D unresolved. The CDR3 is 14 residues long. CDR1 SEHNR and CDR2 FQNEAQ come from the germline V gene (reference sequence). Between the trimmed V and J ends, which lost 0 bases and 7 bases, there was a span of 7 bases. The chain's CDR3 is CASSLAAGNSPLHF. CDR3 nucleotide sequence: TGTGCCAGCAGCTTAGCGGCCGGGAATTCACCCCTCCACTTT.